This T cell receptor beta chain was obtained from a study of blood T cell repertoires in COVID-19. The data were produced by immunoSEQ multiplex PCR, yet TCRdb's version contains in-frame clones alone and is incomplete. The sample holds roughly 160,000 clones; around 84% are singletons and the top ten take just over 2.5%. The receptor's source is a woman over 75 with COVID-19, enrolled during active disease. Specimen: peripheral blood.

CDR3 DNA sequence: TGTGCCAGCAGACGACTAGCGGGAGGCCCACGCACAGATACGCAGTATTTT. It specifies CASRRLAGGPRTDTQYF. The J gene is TRBJ2-3, the V gene TRBV27; 13 bases match TRBD2. V gave up 6 bases and J gave up 1 base; unmatched junction bases: 7. The germline gives CDR1 MNHEY, CDR2 SMNVEV (reference sequence). This CDR3 is 17 amino acids long.